This TCR beta chain was observed in a study of human T cells and chemical hapten exposure. Study in general: Patch testing placed 0.01% DPC on the upper back, with readings at 6 days.

The time point was: pre-sensitization, week 0. Regarding treatment: therapeutic diphenylcyclopropenone sensitization with weekly scalp DPC. Each CDR3 protein gets one entry after TCRdb re-called the RACE reads with MiXCR. The sample consists of around 250,000 distinct CDR3 sequences, approximately 8.6% of them appearing once. In its sample, this clonotype was seen a few times. This CDR3 region has 14 residues. The V gene's germline CDR1 is MNHEY and CDR2 SMNVEV (reference sequence). V gave up 5 bases and J gave up 9 bases, with 17 bases separating them. The chain couples TRBV27 to TRBJ2-1; unclear D gene. The input for sequencing was whole blood, taken in connection with sensitization to the hapten diphenylcyclopropenone (DPC). This TCR came from a middle-aged woman with alopecia areata. Some clones in this sample may be carry-over from other donors' samples. This chain's CDR3 is CASSPSPVALEQFF. The CDR3 DNA follows: TGTGCCAGCAGTCCATCCCCGGTAGCTCTTGAGCAGTTCTTC.